This TCR beta chain was recorded in a study of blood T cell repertoires in COVID-19. Produced via immunoSEQ multiplex PCR; TCRdb's table is partial and in-frame only. The sample consists of roughly 100,000 clones, 81% of them appearing once. V gave up 6 bases and J gave up 7 bases; unmatched junction bases: 4. The CDR3 loop spans 12 amino acids. CDR1 and CDR2 from the germline V gene are SNHLY and FYNNEI. V and J are TRBV2 and TRBJ1-2; 8 bases fit TRBD1. The sequencing sample was made of peripheral blood. The TCR originated in a man in his fifties or sixties with acute or convalescent COVID-19. The CDR3 DNA reads as TGTGCCAGCAGAGGACAGGGAGGTGGCTACACCTTC. Amino acids: CASRGQGGGYTF.